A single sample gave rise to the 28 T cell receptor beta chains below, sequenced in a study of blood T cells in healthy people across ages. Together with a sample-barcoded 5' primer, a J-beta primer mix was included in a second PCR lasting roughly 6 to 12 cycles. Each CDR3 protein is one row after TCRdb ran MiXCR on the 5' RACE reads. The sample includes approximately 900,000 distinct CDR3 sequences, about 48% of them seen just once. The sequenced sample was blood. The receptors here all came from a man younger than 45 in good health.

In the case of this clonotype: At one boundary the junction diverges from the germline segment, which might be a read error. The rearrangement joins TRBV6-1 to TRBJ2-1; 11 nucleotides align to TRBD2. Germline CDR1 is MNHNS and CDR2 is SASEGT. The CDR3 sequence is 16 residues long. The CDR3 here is CASSEGLLAGAGEQFF. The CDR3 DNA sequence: TGTGCCAGCAGCGAAGGTTTACTAGCGGGGGCCGGTGAGCAGTTCTTC.

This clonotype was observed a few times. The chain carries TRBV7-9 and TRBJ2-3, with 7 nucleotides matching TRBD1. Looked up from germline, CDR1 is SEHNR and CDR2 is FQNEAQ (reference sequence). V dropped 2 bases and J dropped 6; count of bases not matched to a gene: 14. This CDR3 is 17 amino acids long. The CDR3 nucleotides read TGTGCCAGCAGCTTACCGACAGGGAGAGTTGAAGATGATACGCAGTATTTT. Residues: CASSLPTGRVEDDTQYF.

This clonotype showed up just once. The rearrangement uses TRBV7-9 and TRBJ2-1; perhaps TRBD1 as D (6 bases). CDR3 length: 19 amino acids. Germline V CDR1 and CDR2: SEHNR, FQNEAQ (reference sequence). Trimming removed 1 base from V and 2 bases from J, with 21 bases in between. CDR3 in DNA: TGTGCCAGCAGCTTAGTCGTCGGCCAGGGGAAGGTCCCCTACAATGAGCAGTTCTTC. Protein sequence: CASSLVVGQGKVPYNEQFF.

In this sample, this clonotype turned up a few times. The CDR3 DNA reads as TGCGCCAGTGGGGTTCTGGGGGTGAGCTCCTACGAGCAGTACTTC. Translating it yields CASGVLGVSSYEQYF. The genes are TRBV10-2 and TRBJ2-7; D is possibly TRBD1 or TRBD2 (5 bases each). Looked up from germline, CDR1 is WSHSY and CDR2 is SAAADI. V was pared by 9 bases and J by 0 bases, with 18 bases between. The CDR3 extends over 15 amino acids.

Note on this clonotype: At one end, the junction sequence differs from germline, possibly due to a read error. CDR3 residues: CVSSEAGGSYNEQFF. In DNA form, the CDR3 reads TGTGTCAGCAGTGAAGCGGGGGGCTCCTACAATGAGCAGTTCTTC. The rearrangement joins TRBV6-4 to TRBJ2-1; 9 positions agree with TRBD2. Germline V gene data show CDR1 as MRHNA and CDR2 as SNTAGT. The CDR3 is made up of 15 amino acids.

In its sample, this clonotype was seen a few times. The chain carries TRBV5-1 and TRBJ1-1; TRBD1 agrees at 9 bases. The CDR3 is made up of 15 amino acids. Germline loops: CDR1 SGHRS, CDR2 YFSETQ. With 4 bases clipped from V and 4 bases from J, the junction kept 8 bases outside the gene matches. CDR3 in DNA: TGCGCCAGCAGCCCAAACAGGGGGCAGGGCACTGAAGCTTTCTTT. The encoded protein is CASSPNRGQGTEAFF.

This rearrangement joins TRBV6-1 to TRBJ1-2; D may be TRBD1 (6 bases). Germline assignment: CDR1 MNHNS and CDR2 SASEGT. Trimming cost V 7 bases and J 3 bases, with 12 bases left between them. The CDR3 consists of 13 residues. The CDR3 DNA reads TGTGCCAGCAATGACAGGAGCTACTATGGCTACACCTTC. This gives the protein CASNDRSYYGYTF.

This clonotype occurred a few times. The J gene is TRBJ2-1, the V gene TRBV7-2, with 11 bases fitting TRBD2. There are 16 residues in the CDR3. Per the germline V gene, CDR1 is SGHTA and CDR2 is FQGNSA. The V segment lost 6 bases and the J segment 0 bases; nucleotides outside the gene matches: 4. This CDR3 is CASSRTSGRSYNEQFF. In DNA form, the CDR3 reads TGTGCCAGCAGTCGGACTAGCGGGCGCTCCTACAATGAGCAGTTCTTC. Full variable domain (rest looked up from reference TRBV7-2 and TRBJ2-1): GAGVSQSPSNKVTEKGKDVELRCDPISGHTALYWYRQSLGQGLEFLIYFQGNSAPDKSGLPSDRFSAERTGGSVSTLTIQRTQQEDSAVYLCASSRTSGRSYNEQFFGPGTRLTVL.

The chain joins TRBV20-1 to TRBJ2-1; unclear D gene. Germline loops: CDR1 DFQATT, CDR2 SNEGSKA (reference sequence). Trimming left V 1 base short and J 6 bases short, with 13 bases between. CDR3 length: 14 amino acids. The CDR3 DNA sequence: TGCAGTGCTAGAGGTCAAACCTGGGCCAATGAGCAGTTCTTC. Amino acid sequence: CSARGQTWANEQFF.

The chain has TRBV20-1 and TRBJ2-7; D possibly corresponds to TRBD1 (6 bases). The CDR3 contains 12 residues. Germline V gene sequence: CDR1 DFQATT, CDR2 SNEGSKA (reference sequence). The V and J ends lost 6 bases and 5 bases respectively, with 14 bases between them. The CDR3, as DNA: TGCAGTGCCCCCCGGGACACTCACGAGCAGTACTTC. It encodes CSAPRDTHEQYF.

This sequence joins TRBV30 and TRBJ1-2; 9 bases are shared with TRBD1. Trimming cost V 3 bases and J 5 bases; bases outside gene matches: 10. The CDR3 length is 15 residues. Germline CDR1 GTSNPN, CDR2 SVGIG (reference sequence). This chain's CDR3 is CAWSDRPGQGYGYTF. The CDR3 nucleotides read TGTGCCTGGAGCGATCGGCCGGGACAGGGTTATGGCTACACCTTC.

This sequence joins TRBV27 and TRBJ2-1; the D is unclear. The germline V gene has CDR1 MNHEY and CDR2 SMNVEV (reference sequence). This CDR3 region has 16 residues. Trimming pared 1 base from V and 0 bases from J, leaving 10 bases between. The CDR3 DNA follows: TGTGCCAGCAGTTTATTCGGCGCTACCTCCTACAATGAGCAGTTCTTC. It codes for CASSLFGATSYNEQFF.

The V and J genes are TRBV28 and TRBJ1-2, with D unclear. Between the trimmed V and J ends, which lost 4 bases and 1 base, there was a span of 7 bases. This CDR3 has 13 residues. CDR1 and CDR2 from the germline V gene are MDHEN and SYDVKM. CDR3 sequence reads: CASSSPNNYGYTF. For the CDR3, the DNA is TGTGCCAGCAGTTCTCCGAATAACTATGGCTACACCTTC.

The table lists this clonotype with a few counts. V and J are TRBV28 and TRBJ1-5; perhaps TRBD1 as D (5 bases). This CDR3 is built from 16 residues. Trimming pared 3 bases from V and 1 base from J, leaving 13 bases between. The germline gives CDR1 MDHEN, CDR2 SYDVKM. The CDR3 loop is CASSFAGTGSNQPQHF. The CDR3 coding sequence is TGTGCCAGCAGTTTCGCCGGGACGGGGAGCAATCAGCCCCAGCATTTT.

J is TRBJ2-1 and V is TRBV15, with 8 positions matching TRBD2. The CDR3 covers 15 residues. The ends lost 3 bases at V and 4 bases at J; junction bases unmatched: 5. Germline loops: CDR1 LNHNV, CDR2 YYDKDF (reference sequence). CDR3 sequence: CATSRGLGGYNEQFF. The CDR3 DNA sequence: TGTGCCACCAGCAGGGGACTAGGGGGATACAATGAGCAGTTCTTC.

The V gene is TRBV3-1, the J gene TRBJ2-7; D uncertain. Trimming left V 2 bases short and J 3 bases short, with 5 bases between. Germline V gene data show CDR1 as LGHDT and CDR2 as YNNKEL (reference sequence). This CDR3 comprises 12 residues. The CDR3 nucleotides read TGTGCCAGCAGCCAAAATATCTACGAGCAGTACTTC. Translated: CASSQNIYEQYF.

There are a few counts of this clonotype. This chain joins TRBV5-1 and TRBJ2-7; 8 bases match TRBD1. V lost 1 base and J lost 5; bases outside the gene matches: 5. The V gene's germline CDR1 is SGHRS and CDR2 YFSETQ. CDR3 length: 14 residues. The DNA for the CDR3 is TGCGCCAGCAGCTTGACAGGGGGTATCCACGAGCAGTACTTC. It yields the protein CASSLTGGIHEQYF. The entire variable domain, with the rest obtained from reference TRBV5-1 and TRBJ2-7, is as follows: KAGVTQTPRYLIKTRGQQVTLSCSPISGHRSVSWYQQTPGQGLQFLFEYFSETQRNKGNFPGRFSGRQFSNSRSEMNVSTLELGDSALYLCASSLTGGIHEQYFGPGTRLTVT.

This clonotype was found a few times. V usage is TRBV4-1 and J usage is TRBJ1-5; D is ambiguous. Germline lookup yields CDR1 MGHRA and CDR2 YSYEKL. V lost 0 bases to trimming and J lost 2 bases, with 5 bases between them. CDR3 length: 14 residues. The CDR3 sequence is CASSQEPGNQPQHF. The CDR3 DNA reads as TGCGCCAGCAGCCAAGAGCCCGGCAATCAGCCCCAGCATTTT.

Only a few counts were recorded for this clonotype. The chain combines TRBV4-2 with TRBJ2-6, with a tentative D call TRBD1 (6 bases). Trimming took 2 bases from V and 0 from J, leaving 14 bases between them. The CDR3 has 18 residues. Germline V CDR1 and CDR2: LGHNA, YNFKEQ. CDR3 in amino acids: CASSQSATGSSGANVLTF. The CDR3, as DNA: TGTGCCAGCAGCCAAAGCGCGACAGGATCCTCTGGGGCCAACGTCCTGACTTTC.

CDR3: CAWSVGKGRPGEQYF. The CDR3 region has the DNA TGTGCCTGGAGTGTCGGAAAAGGGCGTCCGGGGGAGCAGTACTTC. The gene calls are TRBV30 and TRBJ2-7; D possibly corresponds to TRBD2 (5 bases). CDR1 GTSNPN and CDR2 SVGIG come from the germline V gene (reference sequence). Trimming shortened V by 0 bases and J by 7 bases, and 19 bases separated the two germline ends. This CDR3 is 15 amino acids long.

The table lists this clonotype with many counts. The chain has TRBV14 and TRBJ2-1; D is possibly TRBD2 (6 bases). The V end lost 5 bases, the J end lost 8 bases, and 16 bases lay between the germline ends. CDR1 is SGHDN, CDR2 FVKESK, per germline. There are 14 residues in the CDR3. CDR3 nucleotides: TGTGCCAGCAGCTCGAAGACTAGAGCAGATGAGCAGTTCTTC. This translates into CASSSKTRADEQFF.

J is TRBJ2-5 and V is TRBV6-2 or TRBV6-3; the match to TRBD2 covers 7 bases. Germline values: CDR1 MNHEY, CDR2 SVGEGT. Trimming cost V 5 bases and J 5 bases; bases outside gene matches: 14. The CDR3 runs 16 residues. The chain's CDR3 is CASSPPGQRGRETQYF. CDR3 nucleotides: TGTGCCAGCAGTCCCCCGGGCCAGCGGGGACGGGAGACCCAGTACTTC.

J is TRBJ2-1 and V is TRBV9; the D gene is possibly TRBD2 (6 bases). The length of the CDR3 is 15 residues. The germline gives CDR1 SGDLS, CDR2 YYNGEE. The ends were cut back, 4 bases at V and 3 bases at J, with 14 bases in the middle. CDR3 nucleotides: TGTGCCAGCAGCTCCGGGGGAGCGGGCTACAATGAGCAGTTCTTC. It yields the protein CASSSGGAGYNEQFF.

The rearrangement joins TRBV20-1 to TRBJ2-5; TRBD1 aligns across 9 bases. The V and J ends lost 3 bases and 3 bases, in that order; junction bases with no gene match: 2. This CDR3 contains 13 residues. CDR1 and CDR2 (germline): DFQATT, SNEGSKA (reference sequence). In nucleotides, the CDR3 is TGCAGTGCTAGGAGGACAGGGGAAGAGACCCAGTACTTC. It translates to CSARRTGEETQYF.

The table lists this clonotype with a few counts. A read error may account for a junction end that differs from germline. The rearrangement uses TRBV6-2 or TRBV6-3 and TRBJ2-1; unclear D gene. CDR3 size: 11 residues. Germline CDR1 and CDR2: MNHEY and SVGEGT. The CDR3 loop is CASSNSWGQFF. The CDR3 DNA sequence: TGTGCCAGCAGTAACTCATGGGGGCAGTTCTTC.

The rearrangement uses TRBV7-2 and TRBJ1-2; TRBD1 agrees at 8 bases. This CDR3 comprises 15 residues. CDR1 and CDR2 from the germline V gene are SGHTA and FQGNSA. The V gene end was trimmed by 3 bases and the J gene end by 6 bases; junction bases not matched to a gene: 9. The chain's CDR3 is CASSLGPTGVDGYTF. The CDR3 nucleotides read TGTGCCAGCAGCTTGGGCCCGACAGGGGTAGATGGCTACACCTTC.

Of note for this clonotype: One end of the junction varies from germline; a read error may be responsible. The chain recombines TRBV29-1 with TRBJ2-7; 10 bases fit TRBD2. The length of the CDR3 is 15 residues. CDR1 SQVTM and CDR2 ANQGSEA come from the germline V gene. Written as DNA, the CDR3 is TGCAGCGTCGAAGGGGCTAGCGGGGGTCAGTACGAGCAGTACTTC. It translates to CSVEGASGGQYEQYF.

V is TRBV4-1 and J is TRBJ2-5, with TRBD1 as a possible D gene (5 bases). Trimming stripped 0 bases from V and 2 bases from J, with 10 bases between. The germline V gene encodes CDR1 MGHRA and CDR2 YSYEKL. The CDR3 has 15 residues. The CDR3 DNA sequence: TGCGCCAGCAGCCAAGATCCAGGGTTGCAAGAGACCCAGTACTTC. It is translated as CASSQDPGLQETQYF.